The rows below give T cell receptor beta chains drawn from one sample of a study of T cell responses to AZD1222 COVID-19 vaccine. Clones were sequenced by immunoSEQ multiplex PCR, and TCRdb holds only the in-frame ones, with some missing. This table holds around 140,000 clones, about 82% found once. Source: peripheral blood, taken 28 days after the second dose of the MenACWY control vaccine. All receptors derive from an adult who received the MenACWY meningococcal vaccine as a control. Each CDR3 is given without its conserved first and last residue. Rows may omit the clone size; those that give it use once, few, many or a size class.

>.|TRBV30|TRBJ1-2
AWSVGDSANPRGYT
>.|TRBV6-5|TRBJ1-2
ASTRARNYGYT
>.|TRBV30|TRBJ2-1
AWSATDLANEQF
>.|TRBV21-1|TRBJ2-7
ASSKALKTVETCNEQY
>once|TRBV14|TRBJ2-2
ASSPMARGTTGELF
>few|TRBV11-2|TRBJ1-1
ASSQPIGGSMNTEAF
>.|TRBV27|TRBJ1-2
ASSLQGDGYT
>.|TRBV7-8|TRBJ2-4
ASSLDKGTGGQY
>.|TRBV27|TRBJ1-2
ASSLGRGSNYGYT
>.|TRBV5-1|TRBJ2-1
ASSLAGTGSRSEQF
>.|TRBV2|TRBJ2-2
ASSPPGAASGELF
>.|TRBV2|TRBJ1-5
ASSETDRVYNQPQH
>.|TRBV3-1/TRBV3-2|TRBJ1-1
ASSQSGWQTEAF
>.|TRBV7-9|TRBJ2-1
ASSLESVDRGSYNEQF
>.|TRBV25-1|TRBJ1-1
ASSEGTGRNTEAF
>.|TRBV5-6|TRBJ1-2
ASSLEQHSNYGYT
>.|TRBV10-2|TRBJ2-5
ARPNGGACQETQY
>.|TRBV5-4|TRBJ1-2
ASSLGQGPGYT
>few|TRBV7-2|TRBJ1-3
ASSLKGDRGRNTIY
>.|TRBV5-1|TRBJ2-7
ASSGTSGGTYEQY
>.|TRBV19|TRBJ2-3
ASSKGWGDTQY
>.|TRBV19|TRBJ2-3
ASSVGDTQY
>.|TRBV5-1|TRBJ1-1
ASSQTGSGNTEAF
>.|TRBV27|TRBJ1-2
ASSSEGRRVYGYT
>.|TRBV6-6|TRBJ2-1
ASSSFREGYYNEQF
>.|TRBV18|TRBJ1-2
ASSSGGTGGYGYT
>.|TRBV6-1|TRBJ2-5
ASSERDRDSQTQY
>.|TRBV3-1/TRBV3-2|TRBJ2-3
ASSQDRLVAGATPSTDTQY
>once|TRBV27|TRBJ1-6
ASSLSGYGSPLH
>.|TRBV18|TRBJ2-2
ASSGTGGTGELF
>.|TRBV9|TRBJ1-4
ASNWGGIGEKLF
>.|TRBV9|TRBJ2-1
ASSAIAGVDNEQF
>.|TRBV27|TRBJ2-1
ASSFGQRGGSYNEQF
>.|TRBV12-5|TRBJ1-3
ASGLVDRVSGNTIY
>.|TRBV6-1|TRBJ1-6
ASSDGQGGDSPLH